The 14 T cell receptor beta chains given below trace back to one sample, sequenced in a study of early T cells in non-severe SARS-CoV-2 infection. Using its own MiXCR run on the 5' RACE reads, TCRdb lists one record per CDR3 protein. This sample carries tens of thousands of distinct CDR3 sequences, about 5% of them seen once, and the ten largest clones take around 4%. The material sequenced was whole blood. The source of these receptors is an adult who was a healthcare worker with PCR-confirmed SARS-CoV-2 infection or an uninfected control (not recorded which).

This clonotype was counted between two and nine times. The chain recombines TRBV6-2 or TRBV6-3 with TRBJ2-3; 12 nucleotides agree with TRBD2. V lost 6 bases, J lost 0 bases, and 10 bases stayed unmatched. The CDR3 runs to 18 residues. Germline V lookup: CDR1 MNHEY, CDR2 SVGEGT. The CDR3 DNA reads as TGTGCCAGCAGCTCTACTAGCGGGGGGCCATATAGCACAGATACGCAGTATTTT. Protein sequence: CASSSTSGGPYSTDTQYF.

This clonotype showed up many times. The chain is built from TRBV28 and TRBJ2-3; 8 bases fit TRBD1. There are 15 residues in the CDR3. V lost 5 bases and J lost 2; bases outside the gene matches: 6. The V gene's germline CDR1 is MDHEN and CDR2 SYDVKM. The CDR3, as DNA: TGTGCCAGCAGTACCGGACAGGGTGCCACAGATACGCAGTATTTT. Its translation: CASSTGQGATDTQYF.

This clonotype is medium-sized in the sample. This chain links TRBV10-1 with TRBJ1-1, with D possibly matching TRBD1 (5 bases). Trimming removed 6 bases from V and 1 base from J, with 18 bases in between. Germline V gene lookup returns CDR1 WNHNN and CDR2 SYGVQD (reference sequence). This CDR3 has 16 amino acids. CDR3 sequence reads: CASSGGAGRRNTEAFF. The DNA for the CDR3 is TGCGCCAGCAGCGGAGGGGCTGGCAGGAGGAACACTGAAGCTTTCTTT.

This clonotype occurred many times. V and J are TRBV6-5 and TRBJ1-3, with D perhaps matching TRBD1 (6 bases). The CDR3 consists of 16 residues. Germline V gene sequence: CDR1 MNHEY, CDR2 SVGAGI. The ends were cut back, 2 bases at V and 2 bases at J, with 13 bases in the middle. The CDR3 protein is CASSYGRGMTGNTIYF. The DNA of the CDR3 is TGTGCCAGCAGTTACGGCAGGGGAATGACTGGAAACACCATATATTTT.

This chain connects TRBV27 to TRBJ1-6; 7 bases match TRBD1. V was pared by 5 bases and J by 9 bases, with 4 bases of the junction left unmatched. Looked up from germline, CDR1 is MNHEY and CDR2 is SMNVEV (reference sequence). CDR3 size: 13 residues. The DNA of the CDR3 is TGTGCCAGCAGTGCGACAGGGACTTCACCCCTCCACTTT. Its protein product is CASSATGTSPLHF.

This clonotype was seen at least ten times. This chain uses TRBV19 with TRBJ2-3; 12 bases are a match to TRBD2. The CDR3 is 17 amino acids. Germline CDR1 and CDR2: LNHDA and SQIVND (reference sequence). V trimming: 7 bases; J trimming: 0 bases; junction bases outside the gene matches: 8. The CDR3, as DNA: TGTGCCAGTAAGAACCTAGCGGGGGGGTTTAGCACAGATACGCAGTATTTT. Translated, it gives CASKNLAGGFSTDTQYF.

A few counts support this clonotype. In DNA form, the CDR3 reads TGCAGTGCTAGAGATGGGTGGGGTACTGAAGCTTTCTTT. Translating gives CSARDGWGTEAFF. J is TRBJ1-1 and V is TRBV20-1; no reliable D call. Trimming left V 0 bases short and J 5 bases short, with 10 bases between. The V gene's germline CDR1 is DFQATT and CDR2 SNEGSKA (reference sequence). The length of the CDR3 is 13 residues.

In this sample, this clonotype turned up many times. The chain recombines TRBV29-1 with TRBJ2-7; D remains unclear. This CDR3 comprises 12 residues. Trimming cost V 7 bases and J 2 bases, with 12 bases left between them. CDR1 and CDR2 (germline): SQVTM, ANQGSEA. In DNA, the CDR3 is TGCAGCGCCTACGTCAAAGCCTACGAGCAGTACTTC. This sequence encodes CSAYVKAYEQYF.

This clonotype was detected ten times or more. The chain couples TRBV5-1 to TRBJ1-1; D remains unclear. This CDR3 is 13 amino acids long. The germline V gene has CDR1 SGHRS and CDR2 YFSETQ. The V gene lost 6 bases and the J gene lost 3 bases, with 12 bases spanning the gap. The CDR3 loop is CASKVREDTEAFF. The DNA for the CDR3 is TGCGCCAGCAAAGTTAGGGAAGACACTGAAGCTTTCTTT.

The gene calls are TRBV2 and TRBJ2-7; D is unclear. CDR1 and CDR2 from the germline V gene are SNHLY and FYNNEI. The CDR3 extends over 12 amino acids. The V end was cut by 2 bases, the J end by 1 base, with 3 bases between. The CDR3 reads CASSETSYEQYF. In DNA, the CDR3 is TGTGCCAGCAGTGAAACGTCCTACGAGCAGTACTTC.

This clonotype was counted many times. The chain has TRBV6-6 and TRBJ1-1, with TRBD1 matching over 9 bases. The CDR3 contains 13 residues. Germline V gene sequence: CDR1 MNHNY, CDR2 SVGAGI (reference sequence). J was trimmed by 7 bases and V by 6 bases; bases with no gene match: 6. This CDR3 reads CASRVPGQGEAFF. In nucleotides, the CDR3 is TGTGCCAGCAGAGTCCCGGGACAGGGTGAAGCTTTCTTT.

The V call is TRBV28, the J call TRBJ2-1, with 8 bases lining up with TRBD1. The CDR3 covers 11 residues. J was trimmed by 15 bases and V by 5 bases; bases with no gene match: 6. Germline V lookup: CDR1 MDHEN, CDR2 SYDVKM. The CDR3 DNA reads TGTGCCAGCAGTCGGGGACAGGTAATGTTCTTC. Its translation: CASSRGQVMFF.

By sample fraction, this clonotype is medium-sized. The chain uses TRBV6-2 or TRBV6-3 and TRBJ2-3; 7 bases match TRBD2. In germline, CDR1 is MNHEY, CDR2 SVGEGT. The trim removed 5 bases at V and 2 bases at J, leaving 1 base unmatched. CDR3 length: 13 amino acids. The CDR3 protein is CASSLADTDTQYF. As DNA, the CDR3 is TGTGCCAGCAGTCTAGCGGACACAGATACGCAGTATTTT.

This clonotype was found many times. The rearrangement joins TRBV6-5 to TRBJ1-2, with 7 bases lining up with TRBD1. This CDR3 spans 15 amino acids. Germline loops: CDR1 MNHEY, CDR2 SVGAGI. After removal of 2 bases from V and 2 bases from J, the junction contained 5 bases not matched to a gene. DNA for the CDR3: TGTGCCAGCAGTTACCTAGACAGGGTAAACTATGGCTACACCTTC. The encoded protein is CASSYLDRVNYGYTF.